This T cell receptor beta chain was recovered during a study of T cell changes during pregnancy in multiple sclerosis. Per germline, CDR1 SGHKS and CDR2 YYEKEE (reference sequence). The V and J ends lost 7 bases and 4 bases respectively, with 15 bases between them. The CDR3 is 14 residues long. The protocol was immunoSEQ multiplex PCR, while the TCRdb copy is restricted to in-frame clones and leaves out a portion. The sample lists approximately 110,000 clones, 80% to 95% occurring once. Source: peripheral blood, taken after pregnancy. The chain employs TRBV5-5 and TRBJ1-5, with a tentative D call TRBD1 (6 bases). This TCR came from a female donor with multiple sclerosis, enrolled in a pregnancy study. Written as DNA, the CDR3 is TGTGCCAGCGCCGGCGGACAGATTAATCAGCCCCAGCATTTT. Translation: CASAGGQINQPQHF.